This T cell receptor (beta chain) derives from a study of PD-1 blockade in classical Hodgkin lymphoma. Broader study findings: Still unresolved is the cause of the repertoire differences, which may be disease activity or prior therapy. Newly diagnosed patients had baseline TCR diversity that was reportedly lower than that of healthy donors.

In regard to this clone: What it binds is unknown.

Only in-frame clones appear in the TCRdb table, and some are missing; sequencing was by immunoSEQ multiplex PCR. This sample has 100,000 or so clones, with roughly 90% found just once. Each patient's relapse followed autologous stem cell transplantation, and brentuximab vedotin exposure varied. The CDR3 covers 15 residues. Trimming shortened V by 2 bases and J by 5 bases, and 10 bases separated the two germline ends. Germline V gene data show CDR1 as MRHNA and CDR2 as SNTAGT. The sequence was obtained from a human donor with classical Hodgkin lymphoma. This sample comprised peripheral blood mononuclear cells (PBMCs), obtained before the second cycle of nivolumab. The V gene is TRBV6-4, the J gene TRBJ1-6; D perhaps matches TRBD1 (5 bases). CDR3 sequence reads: CASSDTDRNNSPLHF. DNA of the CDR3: TGTGCCAGCAGTGACACCGACAGAAATAATTCACCCCTCCACTTT.